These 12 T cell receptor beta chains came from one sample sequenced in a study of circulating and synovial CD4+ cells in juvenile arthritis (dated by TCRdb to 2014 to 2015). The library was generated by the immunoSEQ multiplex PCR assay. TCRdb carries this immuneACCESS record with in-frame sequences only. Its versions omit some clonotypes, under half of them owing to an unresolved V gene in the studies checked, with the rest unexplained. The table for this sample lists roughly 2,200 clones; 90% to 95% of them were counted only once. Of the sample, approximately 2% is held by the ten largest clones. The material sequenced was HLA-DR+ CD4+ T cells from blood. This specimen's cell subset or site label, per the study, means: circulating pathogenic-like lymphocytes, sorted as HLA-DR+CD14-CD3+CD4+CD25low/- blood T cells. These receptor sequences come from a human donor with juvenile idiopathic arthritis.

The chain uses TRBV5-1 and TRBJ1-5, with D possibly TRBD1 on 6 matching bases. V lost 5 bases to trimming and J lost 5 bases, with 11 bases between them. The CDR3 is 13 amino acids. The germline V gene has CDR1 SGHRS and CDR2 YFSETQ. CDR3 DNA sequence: TGCGCCAGCAGACAGGGTTTGGATCAGCCCCAGCATTTT. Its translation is CASRQGLDQPQHF.

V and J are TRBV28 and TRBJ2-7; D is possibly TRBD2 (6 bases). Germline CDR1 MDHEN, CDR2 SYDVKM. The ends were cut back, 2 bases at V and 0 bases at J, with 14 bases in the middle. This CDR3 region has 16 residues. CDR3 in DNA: TGTGCCAGCAGTTTAATTCGTGGGGGAGGCTCCTACGAGCAGTACTTC. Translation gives CASSLIRGGGSYEQYF.

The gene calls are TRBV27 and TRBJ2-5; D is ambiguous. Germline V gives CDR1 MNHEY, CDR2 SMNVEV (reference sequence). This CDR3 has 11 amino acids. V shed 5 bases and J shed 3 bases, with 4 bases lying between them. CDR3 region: CASSPKETQYF. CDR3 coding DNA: TGTGCCAGCAGTCCCAAAGAGACCCAGTACTTC.

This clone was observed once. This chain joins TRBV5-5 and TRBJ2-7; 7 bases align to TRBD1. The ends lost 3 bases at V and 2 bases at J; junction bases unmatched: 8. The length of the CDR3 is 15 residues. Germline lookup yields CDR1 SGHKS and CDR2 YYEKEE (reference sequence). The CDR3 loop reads CASSWLDRVAYEQYF. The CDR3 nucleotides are TGTGCCAGCAGCTGGCTCGACAGGGTGGCCTACGAGCAGTACTTC.

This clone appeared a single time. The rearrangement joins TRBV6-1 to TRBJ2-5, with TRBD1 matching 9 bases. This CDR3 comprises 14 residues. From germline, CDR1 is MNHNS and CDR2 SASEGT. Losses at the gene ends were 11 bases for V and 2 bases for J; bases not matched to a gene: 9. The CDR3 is CAHRGRLEQETQYF. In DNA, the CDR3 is TGTGCCCACAGGGGGCGGTTGGAGCAAGAGACCCAGTACTTC.

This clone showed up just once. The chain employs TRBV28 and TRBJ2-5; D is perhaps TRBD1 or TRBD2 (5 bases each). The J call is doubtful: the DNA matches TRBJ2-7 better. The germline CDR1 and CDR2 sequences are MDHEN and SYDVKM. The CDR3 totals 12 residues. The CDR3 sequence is CASSLGDYEQYF. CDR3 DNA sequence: TGTGCCAGCAGTTTGGGGGACTACGAGCAGTACTTC.

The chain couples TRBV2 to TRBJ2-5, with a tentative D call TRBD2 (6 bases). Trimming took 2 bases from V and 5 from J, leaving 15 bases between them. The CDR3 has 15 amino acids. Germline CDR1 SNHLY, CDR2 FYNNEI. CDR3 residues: CASSELDYLQETQYF. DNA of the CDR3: TGTGCCAGCAGTGAACTGGACTATCTCCAGGAGACCCAGTACTTC.

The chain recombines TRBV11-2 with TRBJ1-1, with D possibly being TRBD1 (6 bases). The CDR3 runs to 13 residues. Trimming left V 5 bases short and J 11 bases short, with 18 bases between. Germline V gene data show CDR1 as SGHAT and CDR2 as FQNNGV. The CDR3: CASSNGYRVEAFF. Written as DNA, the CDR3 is TGTGCCAGCAGCAATGGATACAGGGTTGAGGCTTTCTTT.

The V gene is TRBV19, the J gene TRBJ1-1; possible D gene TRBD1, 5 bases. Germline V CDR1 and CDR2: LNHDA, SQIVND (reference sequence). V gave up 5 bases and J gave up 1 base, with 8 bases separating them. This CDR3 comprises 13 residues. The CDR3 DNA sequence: TGTGCCAGTAGTGAAAGGGGGAACACTGAAGCTTTCTTT. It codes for CASSERGNTEAFF.

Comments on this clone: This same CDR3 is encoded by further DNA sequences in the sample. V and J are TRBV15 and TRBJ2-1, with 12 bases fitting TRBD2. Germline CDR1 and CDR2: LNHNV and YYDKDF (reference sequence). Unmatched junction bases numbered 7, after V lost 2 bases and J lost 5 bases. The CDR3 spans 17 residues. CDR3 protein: CATSRSLAGGVHNEQFF. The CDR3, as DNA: TGTGCCACCAGCAGATCGCTAGCGGGGGGGGTCCACAATGAGCAGTTCTTC. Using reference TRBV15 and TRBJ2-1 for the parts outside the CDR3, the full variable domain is DAMVIQNPRYQVTQFGKPVTLSCSQTLNHNVMYWYQQKSSQAPKLLFHYYDKDFNNEADTPDNFQSRRPNTSFCFLDIRSPGLGDTAMYLCATSRSLAGGVHNEQFFGPGTRLTVL.

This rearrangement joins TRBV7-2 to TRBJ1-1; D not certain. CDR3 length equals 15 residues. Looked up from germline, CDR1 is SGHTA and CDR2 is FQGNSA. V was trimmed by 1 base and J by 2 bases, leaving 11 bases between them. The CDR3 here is CASSLGSSFNTEAFF. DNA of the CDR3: TGTGCCAGCAGCTTAGGGTCCAGTTTCAACACTGAAGCTTTCTTT.

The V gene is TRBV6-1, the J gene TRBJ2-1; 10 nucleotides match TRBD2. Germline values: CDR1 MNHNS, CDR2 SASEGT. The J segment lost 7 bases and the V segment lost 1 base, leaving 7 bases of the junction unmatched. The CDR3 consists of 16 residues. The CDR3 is CASSEVRAGGRNEQFF. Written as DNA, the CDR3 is TGTGCCAGCAGTGAAGTGAGAGCGGGAGGGCGAAATGAGCAGTTCTTC.